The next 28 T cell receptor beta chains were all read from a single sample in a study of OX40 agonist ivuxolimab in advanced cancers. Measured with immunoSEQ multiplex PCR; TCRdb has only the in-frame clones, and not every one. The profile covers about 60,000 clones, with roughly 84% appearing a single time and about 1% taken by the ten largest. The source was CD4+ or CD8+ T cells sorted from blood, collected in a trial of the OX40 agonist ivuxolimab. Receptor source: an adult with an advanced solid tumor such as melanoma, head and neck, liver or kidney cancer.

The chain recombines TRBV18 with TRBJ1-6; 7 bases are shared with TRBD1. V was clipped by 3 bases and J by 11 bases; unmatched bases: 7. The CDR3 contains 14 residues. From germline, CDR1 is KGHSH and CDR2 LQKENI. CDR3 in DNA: TGTGCCAGCTCACCCGACAGGGATACGACACCCCTCCACTTT. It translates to CASSPDRDTTPLHF.

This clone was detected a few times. The CDR3 loop reads CASSLQGWAQPQHF. As DNA, the CDR3 is TGTGCCAGCAGTTTACAGGGTTGGGCTCAGCCCCAGCATTTT. The chain combines TRBV28 with TRBJ1-5, with D tentatively TRBD1 (5 bases). The CDR3 runs to 14 residues. Looked up from germline, CDR1 is MDHEN and CDR2 is SYDVKM. The germline V and J ends were trimmed by 2 bases and 6 bases, with 11 bases remaining between them.

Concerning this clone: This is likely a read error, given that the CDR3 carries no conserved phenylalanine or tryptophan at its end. The CDR3 DNA reads as TGCGCCAGCAGCATAGGACAGGGGAATCAGCCCCAGCATCTT. This sequence encodes CASSIGQGNQPQHL. The V and J genes are TRBV5-1 and TRBJ1-5; 9 bases are shared with TRBD1. The CDR3 spans 14 residues. Germline values: CDR1 SGHRS, CDR2 YFSETQ. V shed 4 bases, J shed 4 bases, and the junction held 3 bases outside the gene matches.

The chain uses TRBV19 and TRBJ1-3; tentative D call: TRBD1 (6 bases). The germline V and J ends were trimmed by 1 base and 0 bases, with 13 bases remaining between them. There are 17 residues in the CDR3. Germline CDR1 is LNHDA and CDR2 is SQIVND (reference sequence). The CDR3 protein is CASSIGGGRISGNTIYF. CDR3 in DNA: TGTGCCAGTAGTATAGGAGGGGGACGGATCTCTGGAAACACCATATATTTT. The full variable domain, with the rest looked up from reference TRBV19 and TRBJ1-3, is DGGITQSPKYLFRKEGQNVTLSCEQNLNHDAMYWYRQDPGQGLRLIYYSQIVNDFQKGDIAEGYSVSREKKESFPLTVTSAQKNPTAFYLCASSIGGGRISGNTIYFGEGSWLTVV.

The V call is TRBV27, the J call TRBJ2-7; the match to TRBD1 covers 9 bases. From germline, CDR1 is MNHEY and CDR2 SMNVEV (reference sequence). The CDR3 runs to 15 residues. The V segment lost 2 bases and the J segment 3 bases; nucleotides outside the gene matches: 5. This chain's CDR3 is CASSLRQGVVYEQYF. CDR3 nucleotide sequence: TGTGCCAGCAGTTTACGACAGGGGGTAGTCTACGAGCAGTACTTC.

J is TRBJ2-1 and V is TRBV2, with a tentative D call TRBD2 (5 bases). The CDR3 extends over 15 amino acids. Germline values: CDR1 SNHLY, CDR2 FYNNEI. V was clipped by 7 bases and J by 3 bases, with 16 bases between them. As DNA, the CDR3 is TGTGCCAGCACCTTCGAGGGTATAGTCTACAATGAGCAGTTCTTC. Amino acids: CASTFEGIVYNEQFF.

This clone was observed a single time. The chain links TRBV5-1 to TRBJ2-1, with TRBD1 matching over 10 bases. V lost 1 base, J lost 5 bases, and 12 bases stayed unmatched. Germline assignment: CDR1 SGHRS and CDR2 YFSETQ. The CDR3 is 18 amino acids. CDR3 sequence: CASSLRFGRDRGHNEQFF. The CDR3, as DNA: TGCGCCAGCAGCTTGAGATTCGGCCGGGACAGGGGTCACAATGAGCAGTTCTTC.

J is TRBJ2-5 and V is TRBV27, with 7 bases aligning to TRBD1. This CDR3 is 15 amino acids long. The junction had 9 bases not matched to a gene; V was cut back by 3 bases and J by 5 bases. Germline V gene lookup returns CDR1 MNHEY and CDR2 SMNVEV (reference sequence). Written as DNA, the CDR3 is TGTGCCAGCAGTTTGACAGGGCCTCGGATGGAGACCCAGTACTTC. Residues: CASSLTGPRMETQYF.

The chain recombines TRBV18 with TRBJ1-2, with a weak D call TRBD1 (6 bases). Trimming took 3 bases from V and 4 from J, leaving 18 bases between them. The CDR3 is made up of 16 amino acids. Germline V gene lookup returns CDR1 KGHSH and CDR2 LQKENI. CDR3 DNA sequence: TGTGCCAGCTCACCGCAGGGGACATCTTTTTTCTATGGCTACACCTTC. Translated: CASSPQGTSFFYGYTF. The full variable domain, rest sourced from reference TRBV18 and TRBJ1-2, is NAGVMQNPRHLVRRRGQEARLRCSPMKGHSHVYWYRQLPEEGLKFMVYLQKENIIDESGMPKERFSAEFPKEGPSILRIQQVVRGDSAAYFCASSPQGTSFFYGYTFGSGTRLTVV.

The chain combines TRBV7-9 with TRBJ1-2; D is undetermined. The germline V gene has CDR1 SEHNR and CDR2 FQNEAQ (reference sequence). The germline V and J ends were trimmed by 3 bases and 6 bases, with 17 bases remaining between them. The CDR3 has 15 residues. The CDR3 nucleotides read TGTGCCAGCAGCTTTCCGGCCCCCACACGCGATGGCTACACCTTC. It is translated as CASSFPAPTRDGYTF.

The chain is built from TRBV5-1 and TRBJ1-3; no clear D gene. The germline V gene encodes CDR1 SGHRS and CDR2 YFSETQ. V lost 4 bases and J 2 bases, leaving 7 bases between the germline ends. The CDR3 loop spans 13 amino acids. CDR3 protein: CASSPSTGNTIYF. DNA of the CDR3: TGCGCCAGCAGCCCCTCGACTGGAAACACCATATATTTT.

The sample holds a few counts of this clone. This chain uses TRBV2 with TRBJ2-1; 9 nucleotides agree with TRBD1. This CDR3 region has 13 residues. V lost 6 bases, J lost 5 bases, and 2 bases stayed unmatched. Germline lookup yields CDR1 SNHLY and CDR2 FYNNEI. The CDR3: CASSWDRDNEQFF. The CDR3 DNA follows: TGTGCCAGCAGCTGGGACAGGGACAATGAGCAGTTCTTC.

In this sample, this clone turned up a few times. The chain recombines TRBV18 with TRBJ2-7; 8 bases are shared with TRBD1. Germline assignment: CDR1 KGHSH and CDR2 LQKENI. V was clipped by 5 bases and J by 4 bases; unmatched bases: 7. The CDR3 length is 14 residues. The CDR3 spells CASSSGGQKYEQYF. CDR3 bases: TGTGCCAGCTCATCAGGGGGCCAGAAATACGAGCAGTACTTC.

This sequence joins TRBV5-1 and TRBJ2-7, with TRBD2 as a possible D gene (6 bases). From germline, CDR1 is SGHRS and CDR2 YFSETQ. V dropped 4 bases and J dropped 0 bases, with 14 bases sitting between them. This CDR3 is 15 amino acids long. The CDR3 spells CASSGGGRSSYEQYF. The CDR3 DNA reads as TGCGCCAGCAGCGGGGGAGGCAGAAGCTCCTACGAGCAGTACTTC. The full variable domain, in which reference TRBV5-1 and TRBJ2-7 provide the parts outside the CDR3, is KAGVTQTPRYLIKTRGQQVTLSCSPISGHRSVSWYQQTPGQGLQFLFEYFSETQRNKGNFPGRFSGRQFSNSRSEMNVSTLELGDSALYLCASSGGGRSSYEQYFGPGTRLTVT.

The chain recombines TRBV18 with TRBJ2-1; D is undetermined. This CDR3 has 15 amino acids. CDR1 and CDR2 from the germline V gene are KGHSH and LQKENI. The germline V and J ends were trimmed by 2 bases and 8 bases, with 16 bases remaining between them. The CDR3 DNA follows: TGTGCCAGCTCACCAGGGAAGAGTAAATCCGATGAGCAGTTCTTC. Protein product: CASSPGKSKSDEQFF.

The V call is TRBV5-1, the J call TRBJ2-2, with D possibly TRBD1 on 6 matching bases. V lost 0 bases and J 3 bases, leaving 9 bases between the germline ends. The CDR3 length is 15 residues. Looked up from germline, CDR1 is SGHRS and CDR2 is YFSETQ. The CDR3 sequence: CASSLAGADTGELFF. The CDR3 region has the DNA TGCGCCAGCAGCTTGGCAGGGGCCGACACCGGGGAGCTGTTTTTT. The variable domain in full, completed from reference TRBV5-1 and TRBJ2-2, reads KAGVTQTPRYLIKTRGQQVTLSCSPISGHRSVSWYQQTPGQGLQFLFEYFSETQRNKGNFPGRFSGRQFSNSRSEMNVSTLELGDSALYLCASSLAGADTGELFFGEGSRLTVL.

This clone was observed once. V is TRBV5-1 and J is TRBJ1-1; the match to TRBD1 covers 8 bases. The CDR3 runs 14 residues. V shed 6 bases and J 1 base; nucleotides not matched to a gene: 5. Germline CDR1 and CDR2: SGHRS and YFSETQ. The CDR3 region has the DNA TGCGCCAGCAACCGAGGACAGGGGAACACTGAAGCTTTCTTT. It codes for CASNRGQGNTEAFF.

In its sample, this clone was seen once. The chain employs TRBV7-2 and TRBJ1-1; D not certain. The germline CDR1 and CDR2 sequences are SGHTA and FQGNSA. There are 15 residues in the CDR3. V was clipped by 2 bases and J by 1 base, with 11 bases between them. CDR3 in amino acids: CASSLTGFKNTEAFF. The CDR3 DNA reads TGTGCCAGCAGCTTAACCGGCTTCAAGAACACTGAAGCTTTCTTT.

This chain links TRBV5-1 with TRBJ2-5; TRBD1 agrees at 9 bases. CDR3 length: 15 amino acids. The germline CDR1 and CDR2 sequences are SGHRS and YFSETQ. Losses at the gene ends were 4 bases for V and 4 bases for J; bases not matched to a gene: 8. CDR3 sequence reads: CASSQGQGGRETQYF. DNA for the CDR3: TGCGCCAGCAGCCAGGGACAGGGTGGACGAGAGACCCAGTACTTC.

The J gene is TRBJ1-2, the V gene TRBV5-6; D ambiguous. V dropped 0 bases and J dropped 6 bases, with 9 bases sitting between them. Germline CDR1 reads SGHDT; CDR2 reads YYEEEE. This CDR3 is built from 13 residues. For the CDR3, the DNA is TGTGCCAGCAGCTTGGGGCGTAATGATGGCTACACCTTC. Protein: CASSLGRNDGYTF.

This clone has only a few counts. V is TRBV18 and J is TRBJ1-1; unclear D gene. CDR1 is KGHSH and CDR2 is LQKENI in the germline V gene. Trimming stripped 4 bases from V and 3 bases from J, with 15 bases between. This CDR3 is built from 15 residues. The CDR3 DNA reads TGTGCCAGCTCACTCACCGACGTTCGGGACACTGAAGCTTTCTTT. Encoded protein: CASSLTDVRDTEAFF.

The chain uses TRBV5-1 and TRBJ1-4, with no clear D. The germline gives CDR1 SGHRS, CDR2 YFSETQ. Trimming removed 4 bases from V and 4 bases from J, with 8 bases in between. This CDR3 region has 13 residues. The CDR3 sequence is CASSNGDNEKLFF. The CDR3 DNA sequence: TGCGCCAGCAGCAACGGGGATAATGAAAAACTGTTTTTT.

CDR3 loop: CASSIGGTDTGELFF. CDR3 bases: TGTGCCAGCAGCATCGGGGGGACCGACACCGGGGAGCTGTTTTTT. V usage is TRBV7-2 and J usage is TRBJ2-2, with TRBD2 matching over 7 bases. The CDR3 is made up of 15 amino acids. With 5 bases clipped from V and 3 bases from J, the junction kept 6 bases outside the gene matches. Germline lookup yields CDR1 SGHTA and CDR2 FQGNSA.

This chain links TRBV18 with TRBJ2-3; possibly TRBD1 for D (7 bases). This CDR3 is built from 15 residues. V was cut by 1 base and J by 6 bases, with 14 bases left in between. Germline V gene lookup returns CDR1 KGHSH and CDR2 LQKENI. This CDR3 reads CASSPQGGGRDTQYF. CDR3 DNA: TGTGCCAGCTCACCACAAGGAGGGGGCAGGGATACGCAGTATTTT.

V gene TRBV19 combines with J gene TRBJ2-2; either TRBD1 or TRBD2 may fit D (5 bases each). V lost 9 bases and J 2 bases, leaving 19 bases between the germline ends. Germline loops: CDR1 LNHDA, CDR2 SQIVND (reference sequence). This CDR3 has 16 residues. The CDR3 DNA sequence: TGTGCCAGCACAAAAGAACCGGGGCACAACACCGGGGAGCTGTTTTTT. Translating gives CASTKEPGHNTGELFF.

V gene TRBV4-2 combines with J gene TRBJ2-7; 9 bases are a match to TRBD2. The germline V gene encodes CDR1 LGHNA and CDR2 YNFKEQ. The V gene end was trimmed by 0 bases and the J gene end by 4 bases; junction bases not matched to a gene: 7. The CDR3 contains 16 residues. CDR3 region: CASSQELRLAGYEQYF. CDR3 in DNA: TGTGCCAGCAGCCAAGAGCTCCGTCTAGCGGGGTACGAGCAGTACTTC.

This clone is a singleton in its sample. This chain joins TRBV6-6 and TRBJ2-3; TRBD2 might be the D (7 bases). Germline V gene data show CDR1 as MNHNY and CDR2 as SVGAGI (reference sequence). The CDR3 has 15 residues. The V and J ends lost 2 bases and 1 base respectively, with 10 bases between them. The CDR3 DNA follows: TGTGCCAGCAGTTACCGGGGGGCGGGCACAGATACGCAGTATTTT. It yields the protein CASSYRGAGTDTQYF.

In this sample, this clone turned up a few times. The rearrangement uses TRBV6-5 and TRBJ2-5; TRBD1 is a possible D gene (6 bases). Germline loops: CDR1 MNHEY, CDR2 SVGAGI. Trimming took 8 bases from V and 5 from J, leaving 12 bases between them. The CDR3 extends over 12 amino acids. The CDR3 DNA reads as TGTGCCAGCTCACAGGGTCGGGAGACCCAGTACTTC. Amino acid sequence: CASSQGRETQYF.